The next 3 T cell receptor beta chains were all read from a single sample in a study of CD8 T cells in ankylosing spondylitis listed by TCRdb under 2017. The full study reports these points: A TCR beta motif of about eight highly homologous amino acid variants appeared characteristic of blood from ankylosing spondylitis patients.

Library method: 5' RACE. The instrument was an Illumina HiSeq 2500. Starting from the raw public reads, TCRdb applied fastp trimming at Q25, assembled clones with MiXCR and retained in-frame beta chains. For every CDR3 protein sequence, its rows merge into one entry that carries the most common genes and DNA. This sample is represented by around 390,000 distinct CDR3 sequences; 20% to 25% of them were singletons. The leading ten clones occupy 16% of the sample. These receptors lack a known antigen. The specimen was blood, either unsorted or a sorted T cell fraction (not recorded which). These receptors came from a male donor with ankylosing spondylitis.

Here the CDR3 DNA reads TGTGCCACCAGCAGAGTTGACAGGGTCGATCAGCCCCAGCATTTT. Protein sequence: CATSRVDRVDQPQHF. The genes are TRBV15 and TRBJ1-5, with 7 positions matching TRBD1. J lost 5 bases, V lost 1 base, and 5 bases had no gene match. The CDR3 contains 15 residues. Germline-derived CDR1 and CDR2 are LNHNV and YYDKDF (reference sequence).

This chain connects TRBV27 to TRBJ2-7; D is perhaps TRBD1 (7 bases). The CDR3 runs to 16 residues. The germline V gene has CDR1 MNHEY and CDR2 SMNVEV (reference sequence). Deletions cut 9 bases from V and 3 bases from J, with 24 bases between. The CDR3 DNA reads TGTGCCAGAGGGGGAGGCATCCGGGACAGACTCTACGAGCAGTACTTC. Its protein product is CARGGGIRDRLYEQYF.

The gene calls are TRBV25-1 and TRBJ2-3; D might be TRBD2 (6 bases). Trimming took 5 bases from V and 1 from J, leaving 16 bases between them. The germline V gene encodes CDR1 MGHDK and CDR2 SYGVNS. The CDR3 covers 16 residues. The DNA of the CDR3 is TGTGCCAGCAGTTGGGGGGATGGGACTGGCACAGATACGCAGTATTTT. It specifies CASSWGDGTGTDTQYF.